This TCR beta chain was recorded in a study of blood T cell repertoires in COVID-19. Background on the study: Samples representing acute and convalescent COVID-19 were sourced from the United States, Italy and Spain. In each case, the material was cDNA or gDNA derived from T cells, B-cell-depleted T cells, or PBMCs.

Trimming cost V 1 base and J 2 bases; bases outside gene matches: 0. The CDR3 has 14 residues. CDR1 and CDR2 (germline): LNHDA, SQIVND (reference sequence). In the authors' workflow: How many nucleated cells were present was estimated from reference gene primer amplification. Assay used: immunoSEQ multiplex PCR; TCRdb lists only in-frame clones, some missing. That table is the source of V, J and clone size, and D and trimming were worked out from the DNA. Here the sample spans about 300,000 clones, around 88% being singletons. A remark on this clone: Other DNA sequences in this specimen translate into the identical CDR3.

The receptor comes from a woman aged 25-40 years who had recovered from COVID-19. V gene TRBV19 combines with J gene TRBJ2-5, with 8 bases fitting TRBD2. Material for sequencing was peripheral blood. As DNA, the CDR3 is TGTGCCAGTAGTATAGGCGGGGGGCAAGAGACCCAGTACTTC. Translating it yields CASSIGGGQETQYF.